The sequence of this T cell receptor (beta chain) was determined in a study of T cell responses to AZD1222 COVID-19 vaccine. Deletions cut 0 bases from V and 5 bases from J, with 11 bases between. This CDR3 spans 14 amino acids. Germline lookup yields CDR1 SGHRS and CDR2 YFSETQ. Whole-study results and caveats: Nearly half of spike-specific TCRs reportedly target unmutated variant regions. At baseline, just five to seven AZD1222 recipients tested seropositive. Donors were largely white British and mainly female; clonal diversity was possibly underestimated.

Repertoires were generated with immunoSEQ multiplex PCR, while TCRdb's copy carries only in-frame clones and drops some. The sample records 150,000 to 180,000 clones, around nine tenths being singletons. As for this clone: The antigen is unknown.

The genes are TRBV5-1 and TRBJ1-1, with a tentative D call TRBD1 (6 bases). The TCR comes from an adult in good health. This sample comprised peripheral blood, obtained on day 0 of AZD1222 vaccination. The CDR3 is CASSLEDSETEAFF. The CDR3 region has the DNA TGCGCCAGCAGCTTGGAGGACAGCGAAACTGAAGCTTTCTTT.